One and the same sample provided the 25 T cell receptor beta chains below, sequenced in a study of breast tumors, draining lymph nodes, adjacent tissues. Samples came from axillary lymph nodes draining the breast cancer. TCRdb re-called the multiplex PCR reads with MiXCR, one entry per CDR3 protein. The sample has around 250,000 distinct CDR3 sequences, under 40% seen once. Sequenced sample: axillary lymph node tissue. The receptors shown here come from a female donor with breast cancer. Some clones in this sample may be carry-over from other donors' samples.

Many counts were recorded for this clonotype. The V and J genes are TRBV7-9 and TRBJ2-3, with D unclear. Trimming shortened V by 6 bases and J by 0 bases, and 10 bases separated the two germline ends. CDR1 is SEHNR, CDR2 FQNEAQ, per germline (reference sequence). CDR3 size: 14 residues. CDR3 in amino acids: CASSPGRSTDTQYF. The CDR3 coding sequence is TGTGCCAGCAGTCCCGGACGGAGCACAGATACGCAGTATTTT.

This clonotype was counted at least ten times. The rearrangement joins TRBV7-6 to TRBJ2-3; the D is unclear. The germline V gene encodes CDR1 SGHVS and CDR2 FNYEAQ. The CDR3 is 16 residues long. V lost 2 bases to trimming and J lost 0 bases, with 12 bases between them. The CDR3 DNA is TGTGCCAGCAGCTTATTACGGACGGAGAGCACAGATACGCAGTATTTT. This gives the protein CASSLLRTESTDTQYF.

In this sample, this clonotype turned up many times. CDR3 amino acids: CASSLDRRSYEQYF. DNA of the CDR3: TGTGCCAGCAGCTTGGACCGAAGATCCTACGAGCAGTACTTC. The gene calls are TRBV7-2 and TRBJ2-7; no clear D gene. Per the germline V gene, CDR1 is SGHTA and CDR2 is FQGNSA. V lost 3 bases, J lost 1 base, and 10 bases lay in between. The CDR3 spans 14 residues.

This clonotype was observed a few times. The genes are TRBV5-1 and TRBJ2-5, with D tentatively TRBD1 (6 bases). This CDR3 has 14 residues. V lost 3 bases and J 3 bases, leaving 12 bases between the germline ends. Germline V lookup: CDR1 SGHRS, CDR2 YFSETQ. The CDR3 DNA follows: TGCGCCAGCAGCTCGCCCGGGACAAAAGAGACCCAGTACTTC. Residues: CASSSPGTKETQYF.

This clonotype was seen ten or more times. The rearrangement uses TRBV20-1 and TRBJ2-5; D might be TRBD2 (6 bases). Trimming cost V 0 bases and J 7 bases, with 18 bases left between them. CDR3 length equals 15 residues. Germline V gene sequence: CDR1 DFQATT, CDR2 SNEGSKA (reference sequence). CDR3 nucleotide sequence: TGCAGTGCTAGAGATCCGGGGGACGGACGGGGGACCCAGTACTTC. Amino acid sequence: CSARDPGDGRGTQYF.

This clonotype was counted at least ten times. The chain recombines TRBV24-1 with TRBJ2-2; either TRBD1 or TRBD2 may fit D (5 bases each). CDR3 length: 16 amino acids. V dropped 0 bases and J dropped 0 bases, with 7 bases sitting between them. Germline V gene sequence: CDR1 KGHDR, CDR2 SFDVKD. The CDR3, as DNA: TGTGCCACCAGTGATTTGCAGGGACCGAACACCGGGGAGCTGTTTTTT. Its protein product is CATSDLQGPNTGELFF.

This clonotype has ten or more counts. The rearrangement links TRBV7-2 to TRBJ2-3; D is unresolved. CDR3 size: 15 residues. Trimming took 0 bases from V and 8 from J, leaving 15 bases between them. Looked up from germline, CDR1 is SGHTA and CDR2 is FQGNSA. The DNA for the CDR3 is TGTGCCAGCAGCTTAGCGGGAATCCGGTCTGTTACGCAGTATTTT. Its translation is CASSLAGIRSVTQYF.

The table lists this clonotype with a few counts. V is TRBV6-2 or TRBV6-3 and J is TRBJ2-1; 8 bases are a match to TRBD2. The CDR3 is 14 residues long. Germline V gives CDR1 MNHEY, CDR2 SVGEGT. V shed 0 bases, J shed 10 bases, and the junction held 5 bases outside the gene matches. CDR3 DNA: TGTGCCAGCAGTTACTCTCAATTAGCGGGGGAGCAGTTCTTC. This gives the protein CASSYSQLAGEQFF.

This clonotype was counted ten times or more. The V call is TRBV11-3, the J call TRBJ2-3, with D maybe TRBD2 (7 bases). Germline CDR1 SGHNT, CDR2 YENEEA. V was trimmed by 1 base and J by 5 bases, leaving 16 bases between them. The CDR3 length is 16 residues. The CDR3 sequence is CASSLVPCGGKDTQYF. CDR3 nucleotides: TGTGCCAGCAGCTTAGTCCCCTGCGGGGGCAAAGATACGCAGTATTTT.

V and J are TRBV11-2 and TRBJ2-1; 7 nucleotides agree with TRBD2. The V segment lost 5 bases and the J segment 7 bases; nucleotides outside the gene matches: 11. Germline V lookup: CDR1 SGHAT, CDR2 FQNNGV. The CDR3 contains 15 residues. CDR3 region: CASSPLLWGGNEQFF. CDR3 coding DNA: TGTGCCAGCAGCCCCCTATTATGGGGAGGGAATGAGCAGTTCTTC.

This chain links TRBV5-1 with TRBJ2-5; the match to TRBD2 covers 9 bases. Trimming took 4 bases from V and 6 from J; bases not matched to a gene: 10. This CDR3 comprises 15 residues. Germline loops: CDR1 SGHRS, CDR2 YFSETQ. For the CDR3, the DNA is TGCGCCAGCAGCCTCCAGCGGGGGGCCACAAAGACCCAGTACTTC. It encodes CASSLQRGATKTQYF.

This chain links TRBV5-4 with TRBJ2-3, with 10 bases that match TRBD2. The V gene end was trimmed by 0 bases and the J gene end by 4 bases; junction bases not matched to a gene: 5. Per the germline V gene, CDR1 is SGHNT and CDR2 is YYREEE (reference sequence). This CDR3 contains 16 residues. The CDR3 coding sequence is TGTGCCAGCAGCTTGGAGGCTAGCGGGGGCGCAGATACGCAGTATTTT. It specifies CASSLEASGGADTQYF.

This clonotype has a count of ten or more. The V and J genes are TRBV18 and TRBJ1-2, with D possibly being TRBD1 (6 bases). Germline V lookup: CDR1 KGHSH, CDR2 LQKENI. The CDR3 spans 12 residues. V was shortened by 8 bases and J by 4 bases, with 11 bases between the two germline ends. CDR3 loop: CASTGRTYGYTF. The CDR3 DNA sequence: TGTGCCAGCACAGGGAGAACCTATGGCTACACCTTC.

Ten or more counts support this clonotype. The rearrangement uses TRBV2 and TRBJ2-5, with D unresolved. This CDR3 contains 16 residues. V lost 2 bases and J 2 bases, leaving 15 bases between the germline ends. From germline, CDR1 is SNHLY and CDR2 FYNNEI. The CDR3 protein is CASSENKRWGQETQYF. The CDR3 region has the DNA TGTGCCAGCAGTGAAAATAAGAGGTGGGGACAAGAGACCCAGTACTTC. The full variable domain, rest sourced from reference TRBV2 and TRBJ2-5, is EPEVTQTPSHQVTQMGQEVILRCVPISNHLYFYWYRQILGQKVEFLVSFYNNEISEKSEIFDDQFSVERPDGSNFTLKIRSTKLEDSAMYFCASSENKRWGQETQYFGPGTRLLVL.

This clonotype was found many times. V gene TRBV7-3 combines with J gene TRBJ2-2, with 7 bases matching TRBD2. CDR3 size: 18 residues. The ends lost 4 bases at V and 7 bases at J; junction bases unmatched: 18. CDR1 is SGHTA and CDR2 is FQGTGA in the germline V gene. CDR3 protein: CASSSSGAGTMTNGELFF. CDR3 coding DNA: TGTGCCAGCAGCTCCTCCGGGGCCGGGACTATGACAAACGGGGAGCTGTTTTTT.

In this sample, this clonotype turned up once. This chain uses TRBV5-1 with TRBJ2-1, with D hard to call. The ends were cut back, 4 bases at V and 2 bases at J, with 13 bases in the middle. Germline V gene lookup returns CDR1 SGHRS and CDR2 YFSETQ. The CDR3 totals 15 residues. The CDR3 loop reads CASSVGRATYNEQFF. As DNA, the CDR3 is TGCGCCAGCAGCGTTGGACGGGCAACCTACAATGAGCAGTTCTTC.

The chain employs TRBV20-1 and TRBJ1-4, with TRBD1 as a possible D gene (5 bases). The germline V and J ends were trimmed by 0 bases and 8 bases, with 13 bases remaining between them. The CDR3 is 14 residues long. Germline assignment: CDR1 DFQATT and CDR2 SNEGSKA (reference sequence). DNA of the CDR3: TGCAGTGCTAGAGATTACGGCGGGGGGGAAAAACTGTTTTTT. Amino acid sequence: CSARDYGGGEKLFF.

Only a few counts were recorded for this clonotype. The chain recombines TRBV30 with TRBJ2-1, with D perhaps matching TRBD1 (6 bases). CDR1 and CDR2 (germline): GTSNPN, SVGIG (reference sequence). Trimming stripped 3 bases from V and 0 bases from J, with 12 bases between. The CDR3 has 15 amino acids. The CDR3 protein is CAWRQGPSSYNEQFF. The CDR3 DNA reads TGTGCCTGGAGACAGGGACCAAGCTCCTACAATGAGCAGTTCTTC.

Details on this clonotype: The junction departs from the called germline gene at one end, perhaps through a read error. The CDR3: CASSSQASDSYEQHF. The DNA of the CDR3 is TGTGCCAGCAGCTCGCAGGCTAGCGATTCCTACGAGCAGCACTTC. The chain has TRBV7-8 and TRBJ2-7; D is possibly TRBD2 (6 bases). Germline assignment: CDR1 SGHVS and CDR2 FQNEAQ. This CDR3 has 15 amino acids.

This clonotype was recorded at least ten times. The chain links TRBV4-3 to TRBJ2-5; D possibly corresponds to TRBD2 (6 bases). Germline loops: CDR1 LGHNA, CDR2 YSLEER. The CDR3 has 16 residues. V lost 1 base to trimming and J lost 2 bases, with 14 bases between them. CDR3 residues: CASSQGLGKGQETQYF. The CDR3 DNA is TGCGCCAGCAGCCAAGGACTAGGAAAAGGGCAAGAGACCCAGTACTTC.

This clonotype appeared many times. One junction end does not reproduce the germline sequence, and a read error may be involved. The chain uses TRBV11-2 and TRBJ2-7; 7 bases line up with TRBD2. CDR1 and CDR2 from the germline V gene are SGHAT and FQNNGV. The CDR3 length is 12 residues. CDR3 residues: CASSLHPGLIHF. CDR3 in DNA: TGTGCCAGCAGCTTGCACCCGGGACTAATCCACTTC.

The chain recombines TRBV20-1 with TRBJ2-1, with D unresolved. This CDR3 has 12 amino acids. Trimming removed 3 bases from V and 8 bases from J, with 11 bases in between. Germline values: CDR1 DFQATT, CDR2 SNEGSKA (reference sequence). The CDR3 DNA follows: TGCAGTGCTAGTATTTCCGGCGATGAGCAGTTCTTC. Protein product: CSASISGDEQFF.

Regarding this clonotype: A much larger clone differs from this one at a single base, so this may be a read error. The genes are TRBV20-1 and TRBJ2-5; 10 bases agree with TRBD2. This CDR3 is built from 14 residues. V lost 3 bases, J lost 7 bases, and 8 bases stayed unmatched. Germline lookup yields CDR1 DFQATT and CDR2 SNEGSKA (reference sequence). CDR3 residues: CSASLAGVLATQYF. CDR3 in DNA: TGCAGTGCTAGTCTAGCGGGGGTGTTGGCGACCCAGTACTTC.

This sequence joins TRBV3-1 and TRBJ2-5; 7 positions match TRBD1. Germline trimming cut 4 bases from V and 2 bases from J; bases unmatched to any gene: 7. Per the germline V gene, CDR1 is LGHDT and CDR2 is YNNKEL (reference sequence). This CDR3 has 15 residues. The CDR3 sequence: CASSPTGLAQETQYF. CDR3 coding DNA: TGTGCCAGCAGCCCGACAGGGTTGGCTCAAGAGACCCAGTACTTC.

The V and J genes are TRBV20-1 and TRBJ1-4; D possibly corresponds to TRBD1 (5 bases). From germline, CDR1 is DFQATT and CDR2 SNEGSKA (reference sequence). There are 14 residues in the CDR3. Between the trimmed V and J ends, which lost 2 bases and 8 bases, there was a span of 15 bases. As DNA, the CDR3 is TGCAGTGCTAGACAATGGGGCGATGGGGAAAAACTGTTTTTT. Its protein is CSARQWGDGEKLFF.